Following are 6 T cell receptor beta chains from one sample sequenced in a study of cytomegalovirus exposure and HLA in healthy donors. Vbeta (60) and Jbeta (13) primers were used in the PCR. Sequencing used immunoSEQ multiplex PCR; TCRdb keeps in-frame clones, though not all of them. The sample has about 210,000 clones; 82% are singletons. The sample consisted of PBMCs. Source of these receptors: a man aged 40-50 years in good health and CMV-seropositive.

The rearrangement links TRBV19 to TRBJ1-2; D ambiguous. CDR3 length: 15 residues. CDR1 and CDR2 from the germline V gene are LNHDA and SQIVND (reference sequence). Trimming cost V 2 bases and J 3 bases, with 13 bases left between them. CDR3 nucleotide sequence: TGTGCCAGTAGTATATCTCGGGGTATGGACTATGGCTACACCTTC. This sequence encodes CASSISRGMDYGYTF.

The V and J genes are TRBV7-6 and TRBJ1-1, with 8 bases aligning to TRBD1. CDR3 length: 16 residues. Germline assignment: CDR1 SGHVS and CDR2 FNYEAQ. Trimming at V came to 1 base and at J to 5 bases, leaving 9 bases not matched to a gene. CDR3 loop: CASSLGPTGERTEAFF. The DNA for the CDR3 is TGTGCCAGCAGCTTAGGCCCGACAGGGGAGAGGACTGAAGCTTTCTTT.

This clone occurred once. The rearrangement joins TRBV11-2 to TRBJ1-1, with D unresolved. There are 13 residues in the CDR3. CDR1 and CDR2 (germline): SGHAT, FQNNGV. V dropped 0 bases and J dropped 3 bases, with 5 bases sitting between them. CDR3 residues: CASSLDGYTEAFF. As DNA, the CDR3 is TGTGCCAGCAGCTTAGATGGCTACACTGAAGCTTTCTTT.

This clone was seen a handful of times. The chain uses TRBV7-3 and TRBJ1-1, with D hard to call. The CDR3 has 13 amino acids. The V gene lost 3 bases and the J gene lost 1 base, with 6 bases spanning the gap. Germline CDR1 is SGHTA and CDR2 is FQGTGA. CDR3 amino acids: CASSFQANTEAFF. For the CDR3, the DNA is TGTGCCAGCAGCTTCCAGGCGAACACTGAAGCTTTCTTT. Using reference TRBV7-3 and TRBJ1-1 for the parts outside the CDR3, the full variable domain is GAGVSQTPSNKVTEKGKYVELRCDPISGHTALYWYRQSLGQGPEFLIYFQGTGAADDSGLPNDRFFAVRPEGSVSTLKIQRTERGDSAVYLCASSFQANTEAFFGQGTRLTVV.

This sequence joins TRBV11-2 and TRBJ1-2; no definite D call. V dropped 1 base and J dropped 8 bases, with 14 bases sitting between them. Per germline, CDR1 SGHAT and CDR2 FQNNGV. The length of the CDR3 is 14 residues. The CDR3 sequence: CASSLGRTEGGYTF. Written as DNA, the CDR3 is TGTGCCAGCAGCTTAGGTAGAACGGAGGGAGGCTACACCTTC.

This clone has only one observation. The rearrangement uses TRBV27 and TRBJ2-7; 8 positions match TRBD2. Per germline, CDR1 MNHEY and CDR2 SMNVEV (reference sequence). With V trimmed by 5 bases and J by 7 bases, 7 bases remained unmatched. CDR3 length: 13 residues. The CDR3 DNA is TGTGCCAGCAGTCTACGACTAGCGCGGGAGCAGTACTTC. Residues: CASSLRLAREQYF.